Listed below are T cell receptor beta chains from one sample, sequenced in a study of vaccination and CD4 T cells after COVID-19. TCRdb reanalysed the PCR reads using MiXCR and keeps one entry per CDR3 protein. Among 15,000 to 20,000 distinct CDR3 sequences listed, around 58% were seen once. What these receptors recognize is not known. The sample taken for sequencing was CD4+ T cells from blood, cultured in vitro. These receptors were obtained from a human donor who had recovered from COVID-19. CDR3s include the opening cysteine and the closing phenylalanine or tryptophan. D genes are given only for firm matches. Rows give clone size only sometimes, using once, few, many, or a class for an expanded clone.

D: .; size: .; length: 16; J: TRBJ1-2; V: TRBV27; CDR3: CASSPVNTGGDYGYTF; DNA: TGTGCCAGCAGTCCAGTCAACACAGGAGGAGACTATGGCTACACCTTC
D: .; size: few; length: 13; J: TRBJ1-1; V: TRBV7-2; CDR3: CASSYRVDTEAFF; DNA: TGTGCCAGCAGCTACAGGGTGGACACTGAAGCTTTCTTT
D: .; size: .; length: 14; J: TRBJ2-5; V: TRBV28; CDR3: CASSLQPAQETQYF; DNA: TGTGCCAGCAGTTTACAGCCAGCACAAGAGACCCAGTACTTC
D: TRBD1; size: once; length: 14; J: TRBJ2-5; V: TRBV2; CDR3: CASRERTGGETQYF; DNA: TGTGCCAGCAGGGAACGGACAGGTGGCGAGACCCAGTACTTC
D: TRBD1; size: .; length: 16; J: TRBJ2-3; V: TRBV7-9; CDR3: CASSLGRTGAVDTQYF; DNA: TGTGCCAGCAGCTTAGGCAGGACAGGGGCGGTAGATACGCAGTATTTT
D: .; size: .; length: 13; J: TRBJ2-5; V: TRBV19; CDR3: CASSSSEGETQYF; DNA: TGTGCCAGTAGTTCTAGCGAAGGAGAGACCCAGTACTTC
D: .; size: .; length: 14; J: TRBJ2-1; V: TRBV20-1; CDR3: CSASFSARYNEQFF; DNA: TGCAGTGCTAGCTTTAGCGCTAGATACAATGAGCAGTTCTTC
D: TRBD1; size: few; length: 15; J: TRBJ1-5; V: TRBV27; CDR3: CASSLRDRGVQPQHF; DNA: TGTGCCAGCAGTTTACGGGACAGGGGTGTTCAGCCCCAGCATTTT
D: TRBD2; size: .; length: 15; J: TRBJ2-7; V: TRBV20-1; CDR3: CSASTGTTSAYEQYF; DNA: TGCAGTGCTTCGACCGGGACTACGAGCGCGTACGAGCAGTACTTC
D: TRBD2; size: .; length: 17; J: TRBJ2-7; V: TRBV7-9; CDR3: CASSLPSGRGESYEQYF; DNA: TGTGCCAGCAGCTTGCCTAGCGGGAGGGGAGAGTCCTACGAGCAGTACTTC
D: TRBD1; size: .; length: 15; J: TRBJ1-1; V: TRBV2; CDR3: CASSVRDRDSTEAFF; DNA: TGTGCCAGCAGTGTCAGGGACAGGGACTCCACTGAAGCTTTCTTT
D: TRBD1; size: few; length: 15; J: TRBJ1-1; V: TRBV11-3; CDR3: CASSSYRGTNTEAFF; DNA: TGTGCCAGCAGCTCCTACAGGGGGACGAACACTGAAGCTTTCTTT
D: TRBD2; size: .; length: 13; J: TRBJ2-2; V: TRBV24-1; CDR3: CATKAGVTGELFF; DNA: TGTGCCACCAAAGCGGGAGTGACCGGGGAGCTGTTTTTT
D: .; size: .; length: 17; J: TRBJ2-1; V: TRBV10-1; CDR3: CASSEQAMQGPYNEQFF; DNA: TGCGCCAGCAGTGAGCAGGCCATGCAGGGACCCTACAATGAGCAGTTCTTC
D: .; size: .; length: 15; J: TRBJ1-3; V: TRBV7-9; CDR3: CASSASVSSGNTIYF; DNA: TGTGCCAGCAGCGCGTCAGTAAGCTCTGGAAACACCATATATTTT
D: TRBD1; size: .; length: 14; J: TRBJ1-2; V: TRBV5-1; CDR3: CASSLSGQALTYTF; DNA: TGCGCCAGCAGCTTGTCGGGACAGGCCCTAACCTACACCTTC
D: .; size: .; length: 16; J: TRBJ1-6; V: TRBV19; CDR3: CASSLRWGSYNSPLHF; DNA: TGTGCCAGTAGTCTTCGGTGGGGCTCCTATAATTCACCCCTCCACTTT
D: .; size: .; length: 15; J: TRBJ1-2; V: TRBV7-8; CDR3: CASSLAPGGVYGYTF; DNA: TGTGCCAGCAGCTTAGCCCCGGGCGGAGTCTATGGCTACACCTTC
D: TRBD2; size: .; length: 17; J: TRBJ2-3; V: TRBV6-1; CDR3: CASSPQEAGASTDTQYF; DNA: TGTGCCAGCAGTCCGCAAGAAGCGGGAGCTAGCACAGATACGCAGTATTTT
D: .; size: .; length: 15; J: TRBJ1-1; V: TRBV27; CDR3: CASSFTGKADTEAFF; DNA: TGTGCCAGCAGTTTCACAGGTAAAGCGGACACTGAAGCTTTCTTT
D: .; size: .; length: 14; J: TRBJ1-1; V: TRBV11-2; CDR3: CASSLDGFQTEAFF; DNA: TGTGCCAGCAGCTTAGATGGCTTCCAGACTGAAGCTTTCTTT
D: TRBD2; size: .; length: 15; J: TRBJ2-3; V: TRBV20-1; CDR3: CSASPSGRSTDTQYF; DNA: TGCAGTGCTAGCCCTAGCGGGAGGTCCACAGATACGCAGTATTTT
D: .; size: .; length: 13; J: TRBJ1-2; V: TRBV20-1; CDR3: CSARDRRGNGYTF; DNA: TGCAGTGCTAGAGACAGGAGGGGGAATGGCTACACCTTC
D: TRBD1; size: .; length: 14; J: TRBJ2-2; V: TRBV10-2; CDR3: CASSGQIETGELFF; DNA: TGCGCCAGCTCGGGACAGATCGAAACCGGGGAGCTGTTTTTT
D: .; size: .; length: 14; J: TRBJ1-6; V: TRBV6-1; CDR3: CASSRDPRGAPLHF; DNA: TGTGCCAGCAGCCGGGACCCGCGGGGGGCACCCCTCCACTTT
D: .; size: .; length: 13; J: TRBJ1-1; V: TRBV2; CDR3: CASINTGRTEAFF; DNA: TGTGCCAGCATTAACACAGGTCGGACTGAAGCTTTCTTT
D: .; size: few; length: 12; J: TRBJ2-2; V: TRBV20-1; CDR3: CSASPGPGELFF; DNA: TGCAGTGCTAGTCCGGGCCCCGGGGAGCTGTTTTTT
D: .; size: .; length: 13; J: TRBJ1-1; V: TRBV29-1; CDR3: CSVSDRTGTEAFF; DNA: TGCAGCGTTTCAGACAGGACTGGTACTGAAGCTTTCTTT
D: TRBD1; size: .; length: 18; J: TRBJ1-5; V: TRBV6-1; CDR3: CASSELRDRRLSNQPQHF; DNA: TGTGCCAGCAGTGAGCTCCGGGACAGGAGACTGAGCAATCAGCCCCAGCATTTT
D: .; size: .; length: 15; J: TRBJ1-5; V: TRBV20-1; CDR3: CSARPRRGWNQPQHF; DNA: TGCAGTGCTAGACCCCGCCGGGGCTGGAATCAGCCCCAGCATTTT
D: TRBD1; size: few; length: 13; J: TRBJ1-2; V: TRBV27; CDR3: CASSSSTGVGYTF; DNA: TGTGCCAGCAGTTCAAGCACAGGGGTCGGCTACACCTTC
D: .; size: few; length: 15; J: TRBJ1-2; V: TRBV5-1; CDR3: CASSLQSTGPYGYTF; DNA: TGCGCCAGCAGCCTACAATCGACAGGTCCTTATGGCTACACCTTC
D: .; size: few; length: 17; J: TRBJ1-6; V: TRBV21-1; CDR3: CASSSQPGVPYNSPLHF; DNA: TGTGCCAGCAGCTCCCAACCTGGGGTCCCCTATAATTCACCCCTCCACTTT
D: .; size: .; length: 14; J: TRBJ1-1; V: TRBV28; CDR3: CASSLIPVNTEAFF; DNA: TGTGCCAGCAGTTTAATCCCGGTGAACACTGAAGCTTTCTTT
D: .; size: few; length: 14; J: TRBJ1-1; V: TRBV2; CDR3: CASSERGENTEAFF; DNA: TGTGCCAGCAGTGAACGAGGGGAGAACACTGAAGCTTTCTTT
D: .; size: .; length: 13; J: TRBJ1-2; V: TRBV27; CDR3: CASSLQGTYGYTF; DNA: TGTGCCAGCAGTTTACAGGGGACCTATGGCTACACCTTC
D: TRBD1; size: .; length: 16; J: TRBJ1-2; V: TRBV3-1; CDR3: CASSQVPTGGGYGYTF; DNA: TGTGCCAGCAGCCAAGTCCCGACAGGGGGAGGCTATGGCTACACCTTC
D: TRBD1; size: .; length: 14; J: TRBJ2-7; V: TRBV27; CDR3: CASSGGTGPYEQYF; DNA: TGTGCCAGCAGTGGCGGGACAGGGCCCTACGAGCAGTACTTC
D: .; size: .; length: 14; J: TRBJ1-1; V: TRBV5-1; CDR3: CASSLGQGRTEAFF; DNA: TGCGCCAGCAGCTTGGGGCAGGGGAGGACTGAAGCTTTCTTT
D: .; size: .; length: 15; J: TRBJ2-2; V: TRBV15; CDR3: CATSGGTINTGELFF; DNA: TGTGCCACCAGCGGAGGGACGATTAACACCGGGGAGCTGTTTTTT
D: TRBD1; size: once; length: 18; J: TRBJ1-1; V: TRBV6-5; CDR3: CASSFQISPGGGGTEAFF; DNA: TGTGCCAGCAGTTTCCAAATTTCACCAGGGGGAGGCGGCACTGAAGCTTTCTTT
D: TRBD2; size: .; length: 16; J: TRBJ2-1; V: TRBV20-1; CDR3: CSAGLPLAGKDNEQFF; DNA: TGCAGTGCTGGGCTCCCCCTAGCGGGAAAGGACAATGAGCAGTTCTTC
D: .; size: .; length: 13; J: TRBJ1-2; V: TRBV24-1; CDR3: CATSLPGTDGYTF; DNA: TGTGCCACCAGTCTGCCCGGGACGGATGGCTACACCTTC
D: .; size: .; length: 14; J: TRBJ1-1; V: TRBV10-3; CDR3: CAISESQGNTEAFF; DNA: TGTGCCATCAGTGAGTCGCAGGGGAACACTGAAGCTTTCTTT
D: .; size: few; length: 15; J: TRBJ1-1; V: TRBV10-3; CDR3: CAISISGMENTEAFF; DNA: TGTGCCATCAGTATATCAGGGATGGAGAACACTGAAGCTTTCTTT
D: TRBD1; size: few; length: 15; J: TRBJ1-5; V: TRBV20-1; CDR3: CSATGTGVGNQPQHF; DNA: TGCAGTGCTACCGGGACAGGGGTAGGCAATCAGCCCCAGCATTTT
D: .; size: .; length: 13; J: TRBJ2-3; V: TRBV20-1; CDR3: CSAAQLLTDTQYF; DNA: TGCAGTGCCGCGCAGTTACTCACAGATACGCAGTATTTT
D: .; size: .; length: 12; J: TRBJ1-2; V: TRBV30; CDR3: CAWSYGSYGYTF; DNA: TGTGCCTGGAGTTACGGATCCTATGGCTACACCTTC
D: .; size: .; length: 14; J: TRBJ1-5; V: TRBV2; CDR3: CASSSQGGGQPQHF; DNA: TGTGCCAGCAGCTCACAGGGAGGAGGTCAGCCCCAGCATTTT
D: .; size: few; length: 14; J: TRBJ2-2; V: TRBV20-1; CDR3: CSAPSPRGTGELFF; DNA: TGCAGTGCCCCATCACCGAGGGGGACCGGGGAGCTGTTTTTT
D: .; size: .; length: 15; J: TRBJ1-3; V: TRBV4-1; CDR3: CASSRDRSSGNTIYF; DNA: TGCGCCAGCAGCCGTGACCGAAGCTCTGGAAACACCATATATTTT
D: .; size: .; length: 14; J: TRBJ2-5; V: TRBV7-2; CDR3: CASSPSVIQETQYF; DNA: TGTGCCAGCAGCCCTAGCGTCATTCAAGAGACCCAGTACTTC
D: TRBD1; size: .; length: 15; J: TRBJ2-2; V: TRBV7-2; CDR3: CASSYRDRAGGELFF; DNA: TGTGCCAGCAGCTATAGAGACAGGGCGGGCGGGGAGCTGTTTTTT